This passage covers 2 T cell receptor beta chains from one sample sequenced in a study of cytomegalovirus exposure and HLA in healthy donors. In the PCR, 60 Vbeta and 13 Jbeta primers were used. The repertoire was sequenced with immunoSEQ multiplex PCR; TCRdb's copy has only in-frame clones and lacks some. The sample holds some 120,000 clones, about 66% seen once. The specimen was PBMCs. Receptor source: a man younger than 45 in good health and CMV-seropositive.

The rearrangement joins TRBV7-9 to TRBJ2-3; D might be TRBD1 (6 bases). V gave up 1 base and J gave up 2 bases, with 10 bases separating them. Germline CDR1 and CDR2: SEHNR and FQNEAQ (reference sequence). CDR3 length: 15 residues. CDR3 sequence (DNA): TGTGCCAGCAGCTTAGATTGGGACAACACAGATACGCAGTATTTT. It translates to CASSLDWDNTDTQYF.

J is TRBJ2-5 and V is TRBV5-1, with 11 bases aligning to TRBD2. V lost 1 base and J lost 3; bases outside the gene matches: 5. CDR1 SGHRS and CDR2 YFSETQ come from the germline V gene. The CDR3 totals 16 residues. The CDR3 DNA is TGCGCCAGCAGCTTGCAGACTAGCGGGACCAAAGAGACCCAGTACTTC. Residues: CASSLQTSGTKETQYF.